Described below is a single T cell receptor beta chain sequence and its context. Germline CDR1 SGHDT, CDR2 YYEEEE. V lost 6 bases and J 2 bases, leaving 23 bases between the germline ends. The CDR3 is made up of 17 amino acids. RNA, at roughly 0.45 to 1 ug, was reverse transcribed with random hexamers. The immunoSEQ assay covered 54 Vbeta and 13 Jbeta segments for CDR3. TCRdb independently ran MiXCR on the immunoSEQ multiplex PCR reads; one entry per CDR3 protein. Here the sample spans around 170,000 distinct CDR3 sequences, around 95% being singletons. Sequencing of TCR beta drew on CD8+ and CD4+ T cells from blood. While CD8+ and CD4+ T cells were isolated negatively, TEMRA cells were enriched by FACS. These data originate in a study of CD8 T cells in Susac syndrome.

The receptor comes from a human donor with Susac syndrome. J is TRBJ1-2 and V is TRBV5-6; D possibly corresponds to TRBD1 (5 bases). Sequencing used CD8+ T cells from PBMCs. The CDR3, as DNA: TGTGCCAGCATCGAAACAGGAGGAGGACCTCTGAACTATGGCTACACCTTC. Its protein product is CASIETGGGPLNYGYTF.